The 28 T cell receptor beta chains below all came from one sample that was sequenced in a study of shared T cell receptors in the human thymus. The table came from immunoSEQ multiplex PCR; TCRdb's copy has only in-frame clones and leaves some out. This sample carries more than 300,000 clones, around 95% of them seen once, and the ten largest clones take approximately 0.02%. Sequencing input: thymocytes. These receptors all come from a human donor.

This clone has a single count. CDR3 nucleotides: TGTGCCAGCAGCGAATCAAGCGGGAGCTCCTACAATGAGCAGTTCTTC. As protein: CASSESSGSSYNEQFF. This chain connects TRBV7-9 to TRBJ2-1; 8 bases agree with TRBD2. J gave up 0 bases and V 5 bases, and 6 bases lay outside the gene matches. CDR3 length equals 16 residues. Germline V lookup: CDR1 SEHNR, CDR2 FQNEAQ (reference sequence).

The chain employs TRBV7-9 and TRBJ2-7; TRBD2 agrees at 10 bases. The trim removed 6 bases at V and 3 bases at J, leaving 8 bases unmatched. Germline CDR1 reads SEHNR; CDR2 reads FQNEAQ (reference sequence). This CDR3 contains 15 residues. CDR3 nucleotide sequence: TGTGCCAGCAGTTTCTGGGCTAGCGGGAGCTACGAGCAGTACTTC. Translating gives CASSFWASGSYEQYF.

The chain is built from TRBV2 and TRBJ1-4, with no clear D. In germline, CDR1 is SNHLY, CDR2 FYNNEI. V was trimmed by 0 bases and J by 0 bases, leaving 11 bases between them. This CDR3 has 17 residues. This CDR3 is CASSEADPSPTNEKLFF. CDR3 DNA: TGTGCCAGCAGTGAAGCGGACCCATCACCAACTAATGAAAAACTGTTTTTT.

The chain joins TRBV19 to TRBJ2-1, with 7 bases matching TRBD2. This CDR3 is 13 amino acids long. J lost 12 bases, V lost 1 base, and 6 bases had no gene match. Germline V gene sequence: CDR1 LNHDA, CDR2 SQIVND (reference sequence). The chain's CDR3 is CASSIVGRAGQFF. CDR3 sequence (DNA): TGTGCCAGTAGTATAGTTGGGAGGGCCGGGCAGTTCTTC.

The chain uses TRBV27 and TRBJ2-1; TRBD1 aligns across 11 bases. Germline V gene sequence: CDR1 MNHEY, CDR2 SMNVEV (reference sequence). Trimming cost V 3 bases and J 6 bases; bases outside gene matches: 1. The CDR3 is 14 residues long. CDR3 DNA: TGTGCCAGCAGTTTTGGGACAGGGGGCAATGAGCAGTTCTTC. Its protein is CASSFGTGGNEQFF.

The V call is TRBV6-5, the J call TRBJ2-3; D is possibly TRBD1 or TRBD2 (5 bases each). The CDR3 sequence is 15 residues long. Germline V gene lookup returns CDR1 MNHEY and CDR2 SVGAGI. V lost 2 bases and J lost 11, with 20 bases in between. DNA of the CDR3: TGTGCCAGCAGTTACGAGCGGTCTCTCAGGGCTGAGCAGTATTTT. Translating gives CASSYERSLRAEQYF.

The genes are TRBV7-6 and TRBJ2-1, with 7 bases lining up with TRBD2. Germline V gene lookup returns CDR1 SGHVS and CDR2 FNYEAQ. With 5 bases clipped from V and 7 bases from J, the junction kept 14 bases outside the gene matches. The CDR3 contains 16 residues. CDR3 region: CASSRPGGAGFNEQFF. The CDR3 coding sequence is TGTGCCAGCAGCCGCCCGGGAGGAGCGGGCTTTAATGAGCAGTTCTTC. Drawing the rest from reference TRBV7-6 and TRBJ2-1, the complete variable domain is GAGVSQSPRYKVTKRGQDVALRCDPISGHVSLYWYRQALGQGPEFLTYFNYEAQQDKSGLPNDRFSAERPEGSISTLTIQRTEQRDSAMYRCASSRPGGAGFNEQFFGPGTRLTVL.

The chain is built from TRBV5-4 and TRBJ1-2; D ambiguous. V gave up 10 bases and J gave up 4 bases, with 14 bases separating them. Germline values: CDR1 SGHNT, CDR2 YYREEE (reference sequence). The CDR3 consists of 12 residues. The CDR3 coding sequence is TGTGCCGGCACATCTCTGGGCTATGGCTACACCTTC. Translation: CAGTSLGYGYTF.

The rearrangement links TRBV27 to TRBJ2-1, with 9 bases fitting TRBD2. Trimming removed 11 bases from V and 2 bases from J; junction bases left unmatched: 4. The CDR3 is made up of 13 amino acids. The germline CDR1 and CDR2 sequences are MNHEY and SMNVEV (reference sequence). The DNA for the CDR3 is TGTGCCGTAGCGGGAGTCGCCTACAATGAGCAGTTCTTC. Protein sequence: CAVAGVAYNEQFF.

CDR3: CASSHRQAEAFF. CDR3 bases: TGTGCCAGCAGCCACCGACAGGCTGAAGCTTTCTTT. The chain carries TRBV5-6 and TRBJ1-1; D might be TRBD1 (6 bases). The CDR3 covers 12 residues. Germline V gene lookup returns CDR1 SGHDT and CDR2 YYEEEE. V lost 4 bases and J lost 6, with 10 bases in between. Full variable domain (remainder filled in from reference TRBV5-6 and TRBJ1-1): DAGVTQSPTHLIKTRGQQVTLRCSPKSGHDTVSWYQQALGQGPQFIFQYYEEEERQRGNFPDRFSGHQFPNYSSELNVNALLLGDSALYLCASSHRQAEAFFGQGTRLTVV.

The V and J genes are TRBV6-5 and TRBJ2-7; perhaps TRBD1 as D (5 bases). Trimming left V 4 bases short and J 2 bases short, with 18 bases between. The CDR3 extends over 16 amino acids. The germline CDR1 and CDR2 sequences are MNHEY and SVGAGI. The CDR3 loop is CASSSAPVGRAYEQYF. The DNA of the CDR3 is TGTGCCAGCAGTTCCGCCCCGGTTGGCAGGGCCTACGAGCAGTACTTC.

The V call is TRBV7-9, the J call TRBJ1-1; possibly TRBD1 for D (6 bases). Germline-derived CDR1 and CDR2 are SEHNR and FQNEAQ (reference sequence). The CDR3 runs to 14 residues. V gave up 2 bases and J gave up 1 base, with 8 bases separating them. CDR3 protein: CASSLKQGNTEAFF. The CDR3 nucleotides read TGTGCCAGCAGCTTAAAACAGGGGAACACTGAAGCTTTCTTT.

The CDR3: CASIPSGRKGGYTF. The CDR3 DNA reads as TGTGCCAGCATACCTAGTGGCCGTAAGGGTGGCTACACCTTC. The rearrangement joins TRBV7-2 to TRBJ1-2; no definite D call. Trimming cost V 7 bases and J 7 bases, with 19 bases left between them. The CDR3 consists of 14 residues. Germline-derived CDR1 and CDR2 are SGHTA and FQGNSA. The whole variable domain, filled in from reference TRBV7-2 and TRBJ1-2, reads GAGVSQSPSNKVTEKGKDVELRCDPISGHTALYWYRQSLGQGLEFLIYFQGNSAPDKSGLPSDRFSAERTGGSVSTLTIQRTQQEDSAVYLCASIPSGRKGGYTFGSGTRLTVV.

The chain has TRBV27 and TRBJ2-3, with TRBD1 identical over 8 bases. V gave up 5 bases and J gave up 3 bases; unmatched junction bases: 13. The CDR3 runs to 17 residues. Looked up from germline, CDR1 is MNHEY and CDR2 is SMNVEV (reference sequence). Here the CDR3 reads CASSTLRTGQLTDTQYF. CDR3 nucleotides: TGTGCCAGCAGTACCCTCCGGACAGGGCAACTGACAGATACGCAGTATTTT.

This chain joins TRBV6-4 and TRBJ2-3; D ambiguous. V lost 4 bases and J 0 bases, leaving 14 bases between the germline ends. Per the germline V gene, CDR1 is MRHNA and CDR2 is SNTAGT. The CDR3 contains 16 residues. CDR3 DNA: TGTGCCAGCAGTGCCCCCCCGGCGGAAAGCACAGATACGCAGTATTTT. This codes for CASSAPPAESTDTQYF.

The CDR3 bases are TGTGCCAGCAGTCGACCCCCTGGGGGGGGCTACGAGCAGTACTTC. It translates to CASSRPPGGGYEQYF. V and J are TRBV28 and TRBJ2-7, with TRBD2 identical over 7 bases. Germline CDR1 MDHEN, CDR2 SYDVKM. This CDR3 region has 15 residues. V trimming: 5 bases; J trimming: 3 bases; junction bases outside the gene matches: 10.

The chain has TRBV12-2 and TRBJ2-7; no check of the table's D call, TRBD2, against the DNA was made. TRBV12-2 is a known pseudogene. The CDR3 runs 17 residues. CDR3 DNA: TGTGCAAGTCGCTCCATATCTAGCGGGAGTAAATTCCACGAGCAGTACTTC. Its protein product is CASRSISSGSKFHEQYF.

V and J are TRBV29-1 and TRBJ2-7; D is ambiguous. The V end lost 4 bases, the J end lost 1 base, and 17 bases lay between the germline ends. The CDR3 length is 15 residues. Germline values: CDR1 SQVTM, CDR2 ANQGSEA. The CDR3 coding sequence is TGCAGCGTTGTAGTGGTCGGCTCGACTTCCTACGAGCAGTACTTC. Encoded protein: CSVVVVGSTSYEQYF.

V and J are TRBV7-2 and TRBJ2-5; 8 bases align to TRBD1. The V gene end was trimmed by 5 bases and the J gene end by 3 bases; junction bases not matched to a gene: 11. This CDR3 spans 16 amino acids. Germline V gives CDR1 SGHTA, CDR2 FQGNSA. In nucleotides, the CDR3 is TGTGCCAGCAGCATATATCGACAGGGGAGAAAAGAGACCCAGTACTTC. Protein: CASSIYRQGRKETQYF.

V is TRBV18 and J is TRBJ1-1; no definite D call. This CDR3 has 14 residues. CDR1 is KGHSH and CDR2 is LQKENI in the germline V gene. Between the trimmed V and J ends, which lost 3 bases and 4 bases, there was a span of 12 bases. This chain's CDR3 is CASSPHPMGTEAFF. CDR3 nucleotides: TGTGCCAGCTCACCCCACCCGATGGGCACTGAAGCTTTCTTT.

In DNA, the CDR3 is TGTGCCAGCAGCGTAGAAGAAAGCTCCTACAATGAGCAGTTCTTC. Its translation: CASSVEESSYNEQFF. This chain connects TRBV9 to TRBJ2-1; D uncertain. The CDR3 contains 15 residues. Trimming left V 0 bases short and J 0 bases short, with 7 bases between. Germline V lookup: CDR1 SGDLS, CDR2 YYNGEE.

This chain uses TRBV11-2 with TRBJ2-5; the D gene is possibly TRBD1 (5 bases). CDR3 length: 15 amino acids. The germline gives CDR1 SGHAT, CDR2 FQNNGV. The germline V and J ends were trimmed by 3 bases and 1 base, with 12 bases remaining between them. The CDR3 is CASSFDWGPQETQYF. CDR3 in DNA: TGTGCCAGCAGCTTCGATTGGGGCCCCCAAGAGACCCAGTACTTC.

The J gene is TRBJ2-5, the V gene TRBV28; D is perhaps TRBD1 (6 bases). CDR1 is MDHEN and CDR2 is SYDVKM in the germline V gene. The V end lost 7 bases, the J end lost 5 bases, and 14 bases lay between the germline ends. The CDR3 covers 13 residues. The CDR3 sequence: CASTCTGLETQYF. The CDR3 DNA reads as TGTGCCAGCACCTGCACAGGGTTGGAGACCCAGTACTTC.

The CDR3 DNA sequence: TGTGCCAGCAGCTCGCCCAAGACGGCGTTCTACGAGCAGTACTTC. Translating gives CASSSPKTAFYEQYF. The rearrangement joins TRBV7-8 to TRBJ2-7; no clear D. Germline V CDR1 and CDR2: SGHVS, FQNEAQ. The CDR3 is 15 residues long. V was trimmed by 4 bases and J by 3 bases, leaving 16 bases between them.

The chain links TRBV7-2 to TRBJ2-1; D not certain. This CDR3 contains 14 residues. Germline CDR1 and CDR2: SGHTA and FQGNSA. Trimming pared 1 base from V and 3 bases from J, leaving 7 bases between. Here the CDR3 reads CASSLESDYNEQFF. CDR3 DNA sequence: TGTGCCAGCAGCTTAGAAAGTGACTACAATGAGCAGTTCTTC.

The V call is TRBV10-3, the J call TRBJ2-5, with no clear D. CDR1 and CDR2 (germline): ENHRY, SYGVKD. This CDR3 has 14 residues. Trimming shortened V by 0 bases and J by 2 bases, and 7 bases separated the two germline ends. CDR3 DNA: TGTGCCATCAGTGAGTCCGGTGTTCAAGAGACCCAGTACTTC. Translating gives CAISESGVQETQYF.

The chain is built from TRBV30 and TRBJ1-6, with TRBD1 identical over 8 bases. This CDR3 spans 15 amino acids. Germline values: CDR1 GTSNPN, CDR2 SVGIG (reference sequence). V shed 3 bases and J 9 bases; nucleotides not matched to a gene: 10. This chain's CDR3 is CAWRPTGGKGSPLHF. In DNA, the CDR3 is TGTGCCTGGAGACCTACAGGGGGTAAAGGTTCACCCCTCCACTTT.

The chain employs TRBV28 and TRBJ2-7, with a possible D match to TRBD1 (5 bases). The V gene's germline CDR1 is MDHEN and CDR2 SYDVKM. Between the trimmed V and J ends, which lost 6 bases and 0 bases, there was a span of 18 bases. This CDR3 contains 16 residues. The CDR3 bases are TGTGCCAGCAGCCGGGCAGGGAAGTTTAGCTCCTACGAGCAGTACTTC. This translates into CASSRAGKFSSYEQYF. The variable domain in full, with the rest retrieved from reference TRBV28 and TRBJ2-7, is DVKVTQSSRYLVKRTGEKVFLECVQDMDHENMFWYRQDPGLGLRLIYFSYDVKMKEKGDIPEGYSVSREKKERFSLILESASTNQTSMYLCASSRAGKFSSYEQYFGPGTRLTVT.